This record covers a single T cell receptor beta chain. It lacks a known antigen. Within one base of it there is no much larger clone, and no base qualities were kept. V lost 5 bases and J lost 3 bases; the stretch between them is 20 bases long. The CDR3 covers 16 residues, taking in both the cysteine and the phenylalanine. Just CDR3 DNA is preserved here, 48 bases in frame from base 1. CDR1 and CDR2, per the germline V gene, are MDHEN and SYDVKM. The record originates from a study of shared clonotypes between healthy human individuals (dated by TCRdb to the early 2020s). Turning to the overall study: The cohort comprised a couple of women and a few men aged 18 to 49 years. For each donor, CD4 naive and CD4 memory were each given three plates, CD8 naive was given two plates, and CD8 memory was given one plate. To estimate repertoire size and how much clonotype sharing occurs between individuals, the study deeply sequenced the blood TCR repertoires of several healthy adults. Between about 0.8 and 9 billion PBMCs per donor were obtained by leukapheresis. Libraries were prepared and TCR repertoires were sequenced by different laboratories using diverse techniques, in order to increase sequencing depth and limit assay-specific biases. Overall study outcomes, separate from this receptor: Only blood was sampled, and tissue TCR repertoires likely differ from those in blood. Pairwise subsampling led to the expectation that sequencing depth would affect the degree of clonotype sharing among donors. Across a few donors, roughly 5% of naive CD4, 3.5% of naive CD8, 2% to 2.5% of memory CD4, and 0.4% to 0.45% of memory CD8 clonotypes were shared. Incomplete sequencing was indicated by rarefaction of sorted-subset datasets, despite the large sequencing depth. Larger estimated clonotype richness was generally found for naive subsets than for memory subsets. Compared with non-shared clonotypes, the clonotypes found in all four sorted-subset donors had higher generation probabilities. Because the study included a small number of donors, the genetic and exposure-history diversity represented was limited.

TCR CDR3 regions were amplified from genomic DNA by multiplex PCR using the deep immunoSEQ assay. Extracted genomic DNA from each cell subset was spread evenly across all wells of several immunoSEQ 96-well plates, with each plate serving as a replicate. For sorted subsets, roughly 200 ng genomic DNA, equal to 30,000 or so T cell genomes, was loaded into each replicate PCR. Purified libraries were quantified with a Qubit 3.0 fluorometer, sized on a Bioanalyzer 2100, and re-quantified with the KAPA Library Quantification kit. Every immunoSEQ 96-well plate was sequenced on a dedicated single-read 150-cycle Illumina NextSeq 550 flow cell. Concerning the study's data processing: The immunoSEQ output contained only junctional sequences without quality scores, so filtering could not match that applied to full-length reads. To assign V/J genes and CDR3, sequences were annotated against IMGT germline references using PyIR, a Python wrapper for IgBLAST v1.9. Reads were removed for weak V/J assignments (E-value above 1e-6), missing CDR3, stop codons, out-of-frame junctions, or ambiguous translated residues. A V3J clonotype was defined by an identical inferred V gene, J gene, and CDR3 amino acid sequence. Percentage overlap between repertoires was calculated by dividing the number of shared unique clonotypes by the size of the smaller repertoire. Three approaches were used to assess repertoire richness: RTK rarefaction, the Chao1 estimator, and Recon v2.1 estimates of unobserved clonotypes. Generation probabilities for all TCRbeta clonotypes obtained by the gDNA method from a few donors were computed using OLGA. The table was pulled from immuneACCESS by TCRdb, which kept in-frame rearrangements only. Such tables lose some clones; where checked, under half of the loss comes from unresolved V genes, and the rest has no known cause. Clonal size and the V and J genes are those of that table, whereas D and trimming came from the DNA. Recorded for this sample are about 2.2 million clones; roughly 91% of them occurred a single time. Clones ranked in the top ten supply roughly 1.7% of the sample.

CD8 naive samples consisted of CD45RO-negative cells that were positively selected for CCR7, yielding a CD45RA+CCR7+ population without TemRA cells. Donors were healthy HIV-negative adults with no recently reported acute infections or vaccinations. Only Caucasian adults living in Nashville, Tennessee, USA were represented among the donors. After blood collection by leukapheresis, PBMCs were isolated using Ficoll-Histopaque density gradient centrifugation and then cryopreserved in the vapor phase of liquid nitrogen. Analytical flow cytometry was used to check the purity and quantity of every magnetically sorted T cell population. From each sorted fraction, genomic DNA was isolated and quantified by UV absorbance on a Nanodrop 2000c.

The sequence derives from a man aged 18 to 30 in good health. Some clones in this sample may be carry-over from other donors' samples. In this chain, TRBV28 is recombined with TRBJ2-7; TRBD1 is a weak D gene call, 5 bases matching. Sequencing input: naive CD8+ T cells from PBMCs. In the paper's terms, the cell subset or site label means: CD45RA+CCR7+. The DNA sequence is given as TGTGCCAGCAGTAGTTTAATTGCCCTGGACAACTACGAGCAGTACTTC. The encoded protein is CASSSLIALDNYEQYF.